This T cell receptor (beta chain) was documented in a study of cytomegalovirus exposure and HLA in healthy donors. Notes on the study in general: Later on, an analysis found that several of the most significant clusters appeared to be linked to common viral pathogens, which included parvovirus B19. It was taken for granted in presence/absence analyses that sequencing depth across donors was roughly uniform.

This PCR relied on a set of 60 Vbeta primers and 13 Jbeta primers. Some clones are missing from TCRdb's copy, which holds only in-frame ones; the method was immunoSEQ multiplex PCR. The profile shows about 170,000 clones, around 76% of them singletons. V was pared by 4 bases and J by 5 bases, with 6 bases of the junction left unmatched. The germline V gene encodes CDR1 LGHNA and CDR2 YNFKEQ. The CDR3 has 16 residues. This clone has only a few counts. Its antigen remains unknown. The rearrangement uses TRBV4-2 and TRBJ2-7; 15 positions agree with TRBD2. The sequence came from a man aged 40-55 years in good health and CMV-seropositive. The sequencing input was PBMCs. The CDR3 protein is CASSRGLAGGPDEQYF. CDR3 nucleotide sequence: TGTGCCAGCAGCCGAGGACTAGCGGGGGGGCCCGACGAGCAGTACTTC.